These 22 T cell receptor delta chains came from one sample sequenced in a study of Vδ1+ human thymocytes. Whole-study findings and limits: Thymic TRG and TRD repertoires appeared highly polyclonal, with Gaussian CDR3 length distributions.

RNA was extracted from the cells and then reverse transcribed. Pooled V-gene forward primers with one constant-region reverse primer generated the CDR3 amplicons by multiplex PCR. TCRdb made new clone calls on the multiplex PCR reads using CATT. This table holds more than 50,000 delta-chain clones, about 16% found once. No cognate antigen is known for these TCRs. Sequenced sample: Vdelta1+ gamma-delta thymocytes from the thymus. Noted subset: FACS-sorted CD3+ TCRalphabeta- TCRVdelta1+ TCRVdelta2- thymocytes. These receptor sequences come from a boy under three years old who had congenital heart surgery.

This clone turned up a few times. The gene calls are TRDV1 and TRDJ1; TRDD3 agrees at 8 bases. V lost 3 bases to trimming and J lost 1 base; unmatched junction nucleotides: 10. From germline, CDR1 is TSWWSYY and CDR2 QGS. This CDR3 contains 17 residues. CDR3 nucleotide sequence: TGTGCTCTTGGGGATTCCTCTCTGGGGGACCTCACCGATAAACTCATCTTT. Translating it yields CALGDSSLGDLTDKLIF.

V and J are TRDV1 and TRDJ1, with 8 nucleotides matching TRDD3. The germline V gene encodes CDR1 TSWWSYY and CDR2 QGS. With 3 bases clipped from V and 1 base from J, the junction kept 25 bases outside the gene matches. The CDR3 is made up of 22 amino acids. CDR3 in DNA: TGTGCTCTTGGGGAGTTCCCCAAACACTTCTCCCTACTGGGGGGTCCCACCGATAAACTCATCTTT. It is translated as CALGEFPKHFSLLGGPTDKLIF.

The chain carries TRDV1 and TRDJ2; 10 bases fit TRDD3. Germline lookup yields CDR1 TSWWSYY and CDR2 QGS. This CDR3 spans 19 amino acids. J lost 8 bases, V lost 6 bases, and 21 bases had no gene match. CDR3 residues: CALGVPRLGGGIRSAQLFF. The CDR3 DNA is TGTGCTCTTGGAGTTCCTAGATTGGGGGGGGGGATACGCTCCGCACAACTCTTCTTT.

In this sample, this clone turned up a few times. The rearrangement links TRDV1 to TRDJ1, with 10 nucleotides matching TRDD3. V lost 1 base and J lost 0; bases outside the gene matches: 17. The CDR3 consists of 21 residues. Germline values: CDR1 TSWWSYY, CDR2 QGS. The CDR3 here is CALGEPSSLPYWGIYTDKLIF. The CDR3 nucleotides are TGTGCTCTTGGGGAACCATCTAGCCTTCCTTACTGGGGGATTTACACCGATAAACTCATCTTT.

This chain links TRDV1 with TRDJ1; 12 bases map to TRDD3. Trimming cost V 4 bases and J 0 bases; bases outside gene matches: 30. The CDR3 spans 25 residues. In germline, CDR1 is TSWWSYY, CDR2 QGS. In DNA form, the CDR3 reads TGTGCTCTTGGGGCTCGCCCCACTCCCTTTTTGTACTGGGGGATACCAGGAGGCTACACCGATAAACTCATCTTT. Its protein is CALGARPTPFLYWGIPGGYTDKLIF.

With regard to this clone: Other DNA sequences in this sample translate to the same CDR3. The chain uses TRDV1 and TRDJ1; D is possibly TRDD2 (5 bases). There are 16 residues in the CDR3. V gave up 0 bases and J gave up 0 bases, with 11 bases separating them. The germline V gene has CDR1 TSWWSYY and CDR2 QGS. In nucleotides, the CDR3 is TGTGCTCTTGGGGAACTATTCCTTCTGTACACCGATAAACTCATCTTT. Translation gives CALGELFLLYTDKLIF.

Turning to this clone: This may be a read error: a much more frequent sequence differs by one nucleotide. Additional DNA sequences in this sample encode the identical CDR3. This chain connects TRDV2 to TRDJ1; 9 bases line up with TRDD3. V lost 5 bases, J lost 4 bases, and 19 bases stayed unmatched. Germline V gene lookup returns CDR1 GEAIGNYY and CDR2 EKD. This CDR3 region has 18 residues. The CDR3 sequence: CACGLILGDTAFIDKLIF. The CDR3 DNA reads TGTGCCTGTGGGCTAATACTGGGGGACACGGCGTTCATCGATAAACTCATCTTT.

This clone was observed a few times. This sequence joins TRDV1 and TRDJ1, with D perhaps matching TRDD3 (6 bases). Looked up from germline, CDR1 is TSWWSYY and CDR2 is QGS. This CDR3 has 17 amino acids. The ends were cut back, 7 bases at V and 0 bases at J, with 21 bases in the middle. The CDR3 nucleotides are TGTGCTCTTGAAACGGTTGGGGGTAGAAAGTACACCGATAAACTCATCTTT. It specifies CALETVGGRKYTDKLIF.

J is TRDJ1 and V is TRDV1; D is unresolved. Germline V gives CDR1 TSWWSYY, CDR2 QGS. Deletions cut 2 bases from V and 0 bases from J, with 16 bases between. The CDR3 extends over 17 amino acids. The chain's CDR3 is CALGENENLRYTDKLIF. The CDR3 DNA sequence: TGTGCTCTTGGGGAAAACGAAAACCTGAGGTACACCGATAAACTCATCTTT.

This clone was seen a handful of times. The chain is built from TRDV1 and TRDJ1; TRDD3 aligns across 12 bases. The CDR3 consists of 22 residues. CDR1 and CDR2 (germline): TSWWSYY, QGS. V shed 1 base and J 0 bases; nucleotides not matched to a gene: 18. In DNA, the CDR3 is TGTGCTCTTGGGGAACCGGGCTTAAGCCCCTTACTGGGGGATACTCACACCGATAAACTCATCTTT. It codes for CALGEPGLSPLLGDTHTDKLIF.

This clone was seen only a few times. The genes are TRDV1 and TRDJ1; tentative D call: TRDD3 (6 bases). Germline V gene data show CDR1 as TSWWSYY and CDR2 as QGS. V gave up 2 bases and J gave up 0 bases, with 19 bases separating them. The CDR3 runs 18 residues. The chain's CDR3 is CALGESQEWGLYTDKLIF. The CDR3 DNA follows: TGTGCTCTTGGGGAATCCCAAGAGTGGGGGCTGTACACCGATAAACTCATCTTT.

The V gene is TRDV1, the J gene TRDJ1; TRDD3 agrees at 11 bases. The CDR3 is 22 amino acids. V gave up 0 bases and J gave up 0 bases; unmatched junction bases: 18. CDR1 TSWWSYY and CDR2 QGS come from the germline V gene. CDR3 in DNA: TGTGCTCTTGGGGAACTTTCTCGAAAAATGTGGGGGATACGCCCGTACACCGATAAACTCATCTTT. Its protein is CALGELSRKMWGIRPYTDKLIF.

This clone was counted only a few times. The V gene is TRDV1, the J gene TRDJ1, with D uncertain. The CDR3 extends over 15 amino acids. In germline, CDR1 is TSWWSYY, CDR2 QGS. V dropped 4 bases and J dropped 1 base, with 13 bases sitting between them. The CDR3: CALGAAYRFTDKLIF. The CDR3 DNA reads as TGTGCTCTTGGGGCGGCGTACCGGTTCACCGATAAACTCATCTTT.

The V gene is TRDV1, the J gene TRDJ1, with D maybe TRDD2 (6 bases). The CDR3 has 19 amino acids. With 2 bases removed from V and 0 bases from J, the gap between germline ends came to 22 bases. Germline lookup yields CDR1 TSWWSYY and CDR2 QGS. For the CDR3, the DNA is TGTGCTCTTGGGGAAATGTCCTACGGAGGGGCCTGGTACACCGATAAACTCATCTTT. It specifies CALGEMSYGGAWYTDKLIF.

The chain recombines TRDV3 with TRDJ1; the D gene is possibly TRDD2 (6 bases). The CDR3 runs to 17 residues. Trimming took 3 bases from V and 0 from J, leaving 23 bases between them. Germline assignment: CDR1 TVYSNPD and CDR2 GDNSRS (reference sequence). CDR3 sequence: CAFCTRPSLQYTDKLIF. The CDR3 DNA reads as TGTGCCTTCTGTACTAGGCCTTCCCTACAGTACACCGATAAACTCATCTTT.

This clone turned up a few times. The V gene is TRDV1, the J gene TRDJ1; the D gene is possibly TRDD3 (6 bases). From germline, CDR1 is TSWWSYY and CDR2 QGS. V lost 6 bases and J 0 bases, leaving 23 bases between the germline ends. The CDR3 runs to 18 residues. The CDR3 DNA is TGTGCTCTTGGCACTGAGTGGGGGTTTCCTCGGTACACCGATAAACTCATCTTT. This encodes CALGTEWGFPRYTDKLIF.

This rearrangement joins TRDV1 to TRDJ1; 13 bases map to TRDD3. This CDR3 comprises 21 residues. CDR1 is TSWWSYY and CDR2 is QGS in the germline V gene. The J segment lost 5 bases and the V segment lost 4 bases, leaving 22 bases of the junction unmatched. The CDR3 DNA is TGTGCTCTTGGGGGAGTACCTACGTCCAATTACTGGGGGATACGCACTGATAAACTCATCTTT. Translating it yields CALGGVPTSNYWGIRTDKLIF.

This clone was picked up a small number of times. V gene TRDV1 combines with J gene TRDJ1; 11 nucleotides align to TRDD3. This CDR3 is built from 19 residues. Germline lookup yields CDR1 TSWWSYY and CDR2 QGS. V lost 2 bases, J lost 0 bases, and 11 bases stayed unmatched. The CDR3 loop reads CALGESSRWGILYTDKLIF. The CDR3 DNA sequence: TGTGCTCTTGGGGAATCATCGCGCTGGGGGATACTGTACACCGATAAACTCATCTTT.

This clone has a handful of counts. The chain carries TRDV1 and TRDJ1, with D perhaps TRDD3 (7 bases). Germline CDR1 and CDR2: TSWWSYY and QGS. V lost 3 bases to trimming and J lost 0 bases, with 41 bases between them. The length of the CDR3 is 25 residues. CDR3 residues: CALGDPYAGSYGEGYGSDYTDKLIF. The CDR3 region has the DNA TGTGCTCTTGGGGACCCCTACGCTGGGTCCTACGGGGAAGGATACGGGTCCGACTACACCGATAAACTCATCTTT.

In its sample, this clone is medium-sized (0.01 to 0.1%). The sample holds other DNA sequences that translate to the same CDR3. The chain has TRAV29/DV5 and TRDJ1; D is ambiguous. Trimming removed 0 bases at V and 0 bases at J, with 6 bases between. The CDR3 consists of 13 residues. The germline V gene has CDR1 NSMFDY and CDR2 ISSIKDK. Here the CDR3 reads CAASEHNTDKLIF. The CDR3 nucleotides read TGTGCAGCAAGCGAACACAACACCGATAAACTCATCTTT. Looking up the rest from reference TRAV29/DV5 and TRDJ1 gives the full variable domain: DQQVKQNSPSLSVQEGRISILNCDYTNSMFDYFLWYKKYPAEGPTFLISISSIKDKNEDGRFTVFLNKSAKHLSLHIVPSQPGDSAVYFCAASEHNTDKLIFGKGTRVTVEP.

This clone has only a few counts. V usage is TRDV1 and J usage is TRDJ1, with 9 nucleotides matching TRDD2. Germline-derived CDR1 and CDR2 are TSWWSYY and QGS. V trimming: 3 bases; J trimming: 1 base; junction bases outside the gene matches: 33. The CDR3 is made up of 25 amino acids. CDR3 loop: CALGDRPSYRLGIVSKTWVTDKLIF. CDR3 nucleotide sequence: TGTGCTCTTGGGGACCGCCCTTCCTACCGGTTAGGGATAGTTTCCAAAACGTGGGTCACCGATAAACTCATCTTT.

The chain combines TRDV1 with TRDJ1; TRDD3 matches at 8 bases. The trim removed 0 bases at V and 11 bases at J, leaving 8 bases unmatched. The CDR3 is made up of 14 amino acids. Germline assignment: CDR1 TSWWSYY and CDR2 QGS. This CDR3 reads CALGELSGDTRLIF. The CDR3 coding sequence is TGTGCTCTTGGGGAACTATCCGGGGATACCAGGCTCATCTTT.